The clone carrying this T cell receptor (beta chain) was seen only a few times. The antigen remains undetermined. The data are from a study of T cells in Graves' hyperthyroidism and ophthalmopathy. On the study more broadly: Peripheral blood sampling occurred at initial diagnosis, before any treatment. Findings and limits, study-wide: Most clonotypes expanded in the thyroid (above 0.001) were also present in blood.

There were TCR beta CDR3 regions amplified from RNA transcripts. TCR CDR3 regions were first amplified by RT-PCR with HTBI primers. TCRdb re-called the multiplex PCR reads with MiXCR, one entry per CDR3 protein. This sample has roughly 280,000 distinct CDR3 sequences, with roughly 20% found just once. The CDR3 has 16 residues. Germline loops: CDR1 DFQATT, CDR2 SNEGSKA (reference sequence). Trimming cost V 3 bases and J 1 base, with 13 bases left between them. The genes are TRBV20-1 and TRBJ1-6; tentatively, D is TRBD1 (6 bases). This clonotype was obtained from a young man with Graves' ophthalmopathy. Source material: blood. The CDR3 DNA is TGCAGTGCTAGGTCCGCAGGGGAGTCCTATAATTCACCCCTCCACTTT. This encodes CSARSAGESYNSPLHF.